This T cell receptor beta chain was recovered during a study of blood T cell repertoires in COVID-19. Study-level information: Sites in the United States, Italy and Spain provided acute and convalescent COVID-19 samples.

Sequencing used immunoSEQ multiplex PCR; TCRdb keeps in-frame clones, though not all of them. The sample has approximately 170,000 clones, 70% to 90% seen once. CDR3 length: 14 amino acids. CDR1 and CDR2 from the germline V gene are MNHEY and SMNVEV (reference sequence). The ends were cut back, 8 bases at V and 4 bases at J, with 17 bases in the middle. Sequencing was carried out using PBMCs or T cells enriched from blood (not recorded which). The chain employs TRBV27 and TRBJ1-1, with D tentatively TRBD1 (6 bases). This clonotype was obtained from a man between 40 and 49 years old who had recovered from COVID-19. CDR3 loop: CASHAQGLGTEAFF. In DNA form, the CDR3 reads TGTGCCAGCCACGCTCAGGGGCTGGGCACTGAAGCTTTCTTT.